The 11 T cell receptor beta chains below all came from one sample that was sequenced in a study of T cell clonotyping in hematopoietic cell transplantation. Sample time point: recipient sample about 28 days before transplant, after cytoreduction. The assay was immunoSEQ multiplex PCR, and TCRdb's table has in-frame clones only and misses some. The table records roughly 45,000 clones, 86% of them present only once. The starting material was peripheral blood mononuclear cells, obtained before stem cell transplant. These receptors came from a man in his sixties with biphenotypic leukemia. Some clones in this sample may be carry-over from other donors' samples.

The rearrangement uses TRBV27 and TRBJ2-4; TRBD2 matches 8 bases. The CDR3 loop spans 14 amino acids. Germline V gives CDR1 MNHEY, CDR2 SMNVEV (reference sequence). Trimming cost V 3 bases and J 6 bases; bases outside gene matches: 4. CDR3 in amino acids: CASSFSLAGNIQYF. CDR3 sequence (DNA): TGTGCCAGCAGTTTCTCGCTAGCGGGAAACATTCAGTACTTC.

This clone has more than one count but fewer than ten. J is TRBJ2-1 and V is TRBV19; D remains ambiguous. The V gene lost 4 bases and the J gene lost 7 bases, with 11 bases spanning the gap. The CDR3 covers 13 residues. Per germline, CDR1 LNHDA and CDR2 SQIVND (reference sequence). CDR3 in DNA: TGTGCCAGTAGTAAAAGGACGGAGAATGAGCAGTTCTTC. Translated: CASSKRTENEQFF.

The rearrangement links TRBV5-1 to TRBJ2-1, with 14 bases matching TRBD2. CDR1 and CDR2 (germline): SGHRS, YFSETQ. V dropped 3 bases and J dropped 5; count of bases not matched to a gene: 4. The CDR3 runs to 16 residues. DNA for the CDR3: TGCGCCAGCAGCTGGGCGGGACTAGCGGGAGACAATGAGCAGTTCTTC. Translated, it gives CASSWAGLAGDNEQFF.

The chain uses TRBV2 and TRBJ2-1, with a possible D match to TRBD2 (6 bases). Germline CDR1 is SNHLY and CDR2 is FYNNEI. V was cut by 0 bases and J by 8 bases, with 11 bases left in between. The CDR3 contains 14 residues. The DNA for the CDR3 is TGTGCCAGCAGTGAAGCGCTTTGGGGGGATGAGCAGTTCTTC. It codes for CASSEALWGDEQFF.

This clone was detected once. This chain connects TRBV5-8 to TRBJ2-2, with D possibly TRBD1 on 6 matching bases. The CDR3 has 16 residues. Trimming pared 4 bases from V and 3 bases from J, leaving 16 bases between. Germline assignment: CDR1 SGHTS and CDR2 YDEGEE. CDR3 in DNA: TGTGCCAGCAGCGCTCGGGACGGACAGTACACCGGGGAGCTGTTTTTT. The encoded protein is CASSARDGQYTGELFF.

The CDR3 is CASSQGAESGELFF. The CDR3 DNA reads as TGCGCCAGCAGCCAAGGCGCGGAGAGCGGGGAGCTGTTTTTT. The J gene is TRBJ2-2, the V gene TRBV4-3; D gene ambiguous. The V and J ends lost 1 base and 7 bases respectively, with 10 bases between them. CDR3 size: 14 residues. Germline CDR1 LGHNA, CDR2 YSLEER.

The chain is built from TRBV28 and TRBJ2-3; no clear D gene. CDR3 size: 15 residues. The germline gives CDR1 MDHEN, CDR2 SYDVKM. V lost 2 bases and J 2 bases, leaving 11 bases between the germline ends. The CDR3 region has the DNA TGTGCCAGCAGTTTACTAGTCCCAATCACAGATACGCAGTATTTT. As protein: CASSLLVPITDTQYF.

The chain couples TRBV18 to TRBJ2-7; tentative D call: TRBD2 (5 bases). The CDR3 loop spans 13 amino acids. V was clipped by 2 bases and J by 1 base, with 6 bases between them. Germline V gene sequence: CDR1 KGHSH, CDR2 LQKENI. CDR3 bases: TGTGCCAGCTCACCAAGGAGGTCCTACGAGCAGTACTTC. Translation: CASSPRRSYEQYF.

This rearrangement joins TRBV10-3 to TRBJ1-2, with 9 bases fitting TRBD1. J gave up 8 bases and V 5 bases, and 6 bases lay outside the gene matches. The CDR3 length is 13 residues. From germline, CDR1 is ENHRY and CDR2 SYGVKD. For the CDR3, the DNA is TGTGCCATCAGTACAGGGGGCGCCGACGGCTACACCTTC. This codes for CAISTGGADGYTF.

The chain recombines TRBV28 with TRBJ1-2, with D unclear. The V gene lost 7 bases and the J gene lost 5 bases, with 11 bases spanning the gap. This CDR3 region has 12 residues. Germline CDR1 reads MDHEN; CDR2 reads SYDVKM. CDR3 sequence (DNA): TGTGCCAGCAAGCTGCAGGATTATGGCTACACCTTC. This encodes CASKLQDYGYTF.

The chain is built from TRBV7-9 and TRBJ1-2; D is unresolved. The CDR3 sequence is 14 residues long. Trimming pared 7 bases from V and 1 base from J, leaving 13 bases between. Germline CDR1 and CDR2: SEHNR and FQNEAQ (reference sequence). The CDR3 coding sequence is TGTGCCAGCATCCGCCCGGTGGGTAACTATGGCTACACCTTC. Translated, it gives CASIRPVGNYGYTF.